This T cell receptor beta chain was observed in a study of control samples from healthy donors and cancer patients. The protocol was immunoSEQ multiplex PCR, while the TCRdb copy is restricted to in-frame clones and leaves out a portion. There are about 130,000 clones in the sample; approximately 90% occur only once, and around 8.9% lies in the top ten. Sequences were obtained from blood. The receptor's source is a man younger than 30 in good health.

CDR3 nucleotide sequence: TGTGCCAGCAGCCAAGAATCTAGCGCCCCCGGGGAGCTGTTTTTT. This translates into CASSQESSAPGELFF. The chain joins TRBV4-2 to TRBJ2-2, with a possible D match to TRBD2 (6 bases). The germline V gene encodes CDR1 LGHNA and CDR2 YNFKEQ. CDR3 length: 15 amino acids. Trimming took 0 bases from V and 6 from J, leaving 11 bases between them.